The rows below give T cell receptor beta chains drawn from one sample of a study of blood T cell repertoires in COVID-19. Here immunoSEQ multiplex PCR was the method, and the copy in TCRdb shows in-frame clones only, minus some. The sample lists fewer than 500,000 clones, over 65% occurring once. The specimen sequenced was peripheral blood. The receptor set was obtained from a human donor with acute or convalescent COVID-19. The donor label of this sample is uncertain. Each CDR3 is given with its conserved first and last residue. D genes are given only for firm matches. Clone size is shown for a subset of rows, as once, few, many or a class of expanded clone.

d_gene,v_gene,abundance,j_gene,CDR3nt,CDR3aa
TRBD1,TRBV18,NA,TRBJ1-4,TGTGCCAGCTCTCCCGGGACAGGGTTTGAAAAACTGTTTTTT,CASSPGTGFEKLFF
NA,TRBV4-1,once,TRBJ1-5,TGCGCCAGCAGCCCAGGGACCGGGACTGCCATGAGGCAGCCCCAGCATTTT,CASSPGTGTAMRQPQHF
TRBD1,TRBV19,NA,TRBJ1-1,TGTGCCAGTAGTATCGGATGGGCAGGGGGCTCGGGCACTGAAGCTTTCTTT,CASSIGWAGGSGTEAFF
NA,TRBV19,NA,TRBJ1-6,TGTGCCTGCCAAACAGGGAGATCACCCCTCCACTTT,CACQTGRSPLHF
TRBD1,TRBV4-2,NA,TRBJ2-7,TGTGCCAGCAGCGCCGCGGGACAGGGCTACGAGCAGTACTTC,CASSAAGQGYEQYF
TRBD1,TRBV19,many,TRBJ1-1,TGTGCCAGTAGAACCGGGACAGGGGTTCGTCGTAACACTGAAGCTTTCTTT,CASRTGTGVRRNTEAFF
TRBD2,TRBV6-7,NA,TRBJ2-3,TGTGCCAGCAGGGAGGGACTAGCGGGGGCCAGATCTAGCACAGATACGCAGTATTTT,CASREGLAGARSSTDTQYF
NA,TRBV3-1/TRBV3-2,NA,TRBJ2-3,TGTGCCAGCAGCCAAGATTCCGCGTTCATATGGACAGGCACAGATACGCAGTATTTT,CASSQDSAFIWTGTDTQYF
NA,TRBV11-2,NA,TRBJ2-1,TGTGCCAGCAGTCGCCTAGGAGCCCTCTCCTACAATGAGCAGTTCTTC,CASSRLGALSYNEQFF
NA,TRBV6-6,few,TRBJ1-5,TGTGCCAGCAGTTACCTCAGGGGTCATCAGCCCCAGCATTTT,CASSYLRGHQPQHF
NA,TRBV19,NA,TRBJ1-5,TGTGCCACCCGACAACAGGATTATCAGCCCCAGCATTTT,CATRQQDYQPQHF
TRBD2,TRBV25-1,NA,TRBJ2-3,TGTGCCAGCAGTGTCAGCGGGGGCACAGATACGCAGTATTTT,CASSVSGGTDTQYF
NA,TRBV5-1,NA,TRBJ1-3,TGCGCCAGCAGCTTGGCCACCGGGTCTTCTGGAAACACCATATATTTT,CASSLATGSSGNTIYF
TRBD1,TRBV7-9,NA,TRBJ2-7,TGTGCCAGCAGACCGGGACAGGGCTCCTACGAGCAGTACTTC,CASRPGQGSYEQYF
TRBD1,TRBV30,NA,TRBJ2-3,TGTGCCTGGAGTCGGGGCAGGGGGATAGATACGCAGTATTTT,CAWSRGRGIDTQYF
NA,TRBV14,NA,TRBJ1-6,TGTGCCAGCAGCCAAATCGGGGGGGTTTCACCCCTCCACTTT,CASSQIGGVSPLHF
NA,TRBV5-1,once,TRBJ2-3,TGCGCCAGCAGCTTGTCCGGGTCTAGCACAGATACGCAGTATTTT,CASSLSGSSTDTQYF
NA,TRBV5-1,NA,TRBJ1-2,TGCGCCAGCAGCTTGGGTACCGGGATTCCTTATGGCTACACCTTC,CASSLGTGIPYGYTF
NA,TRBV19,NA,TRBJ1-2,TGTGCCAGTATACATGACAGGTCTTCCCCCTATGGCTACACCTTC,CASIHDRSSPYGYTF
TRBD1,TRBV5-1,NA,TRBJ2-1,TGCGCCAGCAGCTCCGGGACAGGGGTGAATGAGCAGTTCTTC,CASSSGTGVNEQFF
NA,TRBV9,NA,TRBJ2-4,TGTGCCAGCAGCGTAGACATTGGCAAAAACATTCAGTACTTC,CASSVDIGKNIQYF
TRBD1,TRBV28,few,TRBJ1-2,TGTGCCAGCAGACCAGGGGGTGAACGTGGCTCTGGCTACACCTTC,CASRPGGERGSGYTF
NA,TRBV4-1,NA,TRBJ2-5,TGCGCCAGCAGCCAAGACGGCGGGACCCAAGAGACCCAGTACTTC,CASSQDGGTQETQYF
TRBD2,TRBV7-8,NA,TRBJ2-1,TGTGCCAGCAGCGTGCCGGGACTAGCGGAGTGGGGGACCTACAATGAGCAGTTCTTC,CASSVPGLAEWGTYNEQFF
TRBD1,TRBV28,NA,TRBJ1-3,TGTGCCAGCAGCGGAGGGGGCGAACGAAACACCATATATTTT,CASSGGGERNTIYF
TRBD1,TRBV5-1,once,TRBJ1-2,TGCGCCAGCAGCTTGGCCGGGACAGGCTATGGCTACACCTTC,CASSLAGTGYGYTF
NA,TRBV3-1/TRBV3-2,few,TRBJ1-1,TGTGCCAGCAGCAACGAGGGTAGGACTGAAGCTTTCTTT,CASSNEGRTEAFF
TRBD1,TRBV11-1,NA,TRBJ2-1,TGTGCCAGCAGCCGACGGACAGGGCCCCCTAATGAGCAGTTCTTC,CASSRRTGPPNEQFF
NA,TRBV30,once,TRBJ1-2,TGTGCCTGGAGTGTAGGGAACACAGGGTTCGATGGCTACACCTTC,CAWSVGNTGFDGYTF